The present entry profiles one T cell receptor (beta chain) with its context. Its antigen is currently not known. No per-base quality is available; no much larger clone lies one base away. The CDR3 sequence holds 13 residues, the cysteine and phenylalanine included. Just CDR3 DNA is preserved here, 39 bases in frame from base 1. A distance of 9 bases separates the germline ends of V and J, which lose 5 bases and 1 base respectively. Reading the germline V gene gives CDR1 SGHRS and CDR2 YFSETQ. The cohort consisted of hundreds of healthy bone marrow donors. At the time of sampling, all cohort members were nominally healthy, though unrecorded immune exposures were likely present. The donor was CMV seropositive and belonged to the group of 250 to 300 seropositive cohort members. A peripheral blood sample was collected from each donor, and TCR beta sequencing was performed on peripheral blood mononuclear cells. Genomic DNA extraction from the blood cell samples was performed with the Qiagen DNeasy Blood Extraction Kit.

The method was the immunoSEQ multiplex PCR assay. The multiplex PCR relied on a mix of 60 forward primers for TCR Vbeta segments and 13 reverse primers for TCR Jbeta segments. The CDR3 region of rearranged TCR beta genes was amplified from genomic DNA by a multiplex PCR assay. The Illumina HiSeq System was used to sequence the amplified TCR beta libraries as 87-base-pair reads. On the authors' methods: Across the 640 or so repertoires, a later analysis counted some 81 million unique TCR beta chains, roughly 11 million of which were shared by at least two donors. Raw reads were error-corrected and collapsed into unique sequences with a nearest-neighbor algorithm that merged closely related sequences to remove PCR and sequencing errors. To assign V, D and J gene segments, CDR3 sequences were aligned to IMGT reference sequences. For a sequence to be retained, a match of at least six nucleotides was required to both a V gene segment and a J gene segment. A rearrangement counted as productive if the CDR3 had no stop codons and remained in frame with V and J, and every other rearrangement counted as non-productive. Following IMGT convention, CDR3 was defined as the stretch from the second conserved V-encoded cysteine up to the conserved J-encoded phenylalanine. Sequences without an unambiguous match to a single V gene segment were excluded from the earlier analysis of almost 600 of the donors. An earlier analysis of fewer than 650 of the donors classified V segments as functional when productive rearrangements were above 56.7% and as segregating when the standard deviation between donors was above 5%. To diagnose cytomegalovirus status from the catalog of TCR beta chain sequences, a statistical classification framework was built. V and J gene assignment, in a later analysis, came from comparing TCR nucleotide sequences with IMGT/GENE-DB human TR gene sequences. The TCRdist pipeline was used in a later analysis to assign CDR3 sequences and most-parsimonious VDJ recombination scenarios. In a later analysis, each TCR beta chain was defined by its CDR3 amino acid sequence together with its V-gene family, and reads without a unique V-gene family were excluded. As a way to deal with suspected cross-contamination and a sequencing artifact, a later analysis dropped 450 to 700 nucleotide sequences that were highly shared and had low generation probability. A later analysis calculated a clonal expansion index for each public chain from normalized within-repertoire ranks of inferred template counts. Generation probabilities in a later analysis came from a VDJ recombination model fitted to out-of-frame rearrangements, and those results were checked against IGoR. A later analysis scored TCR-TCR, TCR-HLA and TCR-CMV co-occurrence with hypergeometric tests, applying a repertoire-size bias correction to TCR pairs. False discovery rates were estimated in a later analysis by permuting HLA or CMV assignments 20 times. A later analysis grouped co-occurring TCRs with DBSCAN, adding TCRdist sequence similarity when clustering within HLA-allele-positive subsets. Co-occurrence clustering excluded repertoires with fewer than 30,000 or more than 120,000 public chains, plus five with anomalous nucleotide sharing. TCRdb carries this immuneACCESS record with in-frame sequences only. Its versions omit some clonotypes, under half of them owing to an unresolved V gene in the studies checked, with the rest unexplained. V, J and clone size are taken as reported in that table, and D and trimming were inferred from the DNA itself. The sample profile shows over 150,000 clones; about four fifths of them were found once. 1.5% of the sample belongs to the ten largest clones.

This sample stems from a study of cytomegalovirus exposure and HLA in healthy donors (dated by TCRdb to about 2017). Study-level background: According to an earlier analysis of around 600 of the donors, some 180 million T cells yielded 100 million or so unique TCR beta sequences and more than 250 Gb of sequence data. An early release covering just under 650 HLA-typed donors comprised approximately 290 gigabases of sequencing data and tens of millions of unique TCR sequences. The genetic ancestry cluster associated with self-reported Caucasian donors included 81% of the roughly 400 genotyped donors. The aim of the study was to test whether cataloging public T cell receptors could identify signatures of past pathogen exposure. Using immunosequencing, the study profiled T cell repertoires from 640 or so subjects and related those repertoires to cytomegalovirus serostatus. In addition to the first cohort of 650 to 750 subjects, a separate validation cohort of about 120 different subjects was used. The study combined high-throughput TCR immunosequencing, statistical association of individual TCRs with disease status, and machine learning to predict cytomegalovirus infection status. A later analysis re-examined previously published TCR beta repertoires from several hundred donors and added high-resolution HLA genotyping to investigate patterns of TCR occurrence. The later analysis used no new phenotypic data to find candidate immune exposures, relying instead on TCR beta sequences and their occurrence across donors. An earlier analysis of more than 450 of the donors used high-throughput TCR beta sequencing to judge whether each TCR beta V gene segment behaved as functional or pseudogenic. Donor age, sex, ethnicity and CMV serostatus were compiled together with the repertoire data. Genome-wide SNP genotypes for about 65% of the 666 donors were used in a later genetic analysis, which treated that subset as a discovery cohort. Every repertoire in the discovery cohort had been generated on one and the same sequencing platform. HLA typing covered class I and class II loci at four-digit resolution. Typing coverage differed by locus: A, B, C, DRB1 and DQB1 were typed in roughly 629-630 donors, DQA1 in 522, DPA1 in 606, and DPB1 in 450 to 480. Because of strong linkage in the cohort, five DR-DQ haplotypes were treated as single units for association and clustering. Among around 400 genotyped donors of the cohort, an average of approximately 220,000 unique TCR beta nucleotide sequences was sequenced per donor, of which about 19% were non-productive. The research as a whole found: A cluster of highly shared sequence variants was judged likely to represent a technical artifact of the sequencing pipeline. An association between a missense DCLRE1C variant and V-gene and J-gene trimming of TCR beta chains was found in a later genetic analysis and replicated in an independent cohort. A total of 164 TCR beta chains were listed by the study as associated with cytomegalovirus. Because counts were too low, roughly 18 rarely observed V segments, including chromosome 9 orphons, were left out of the earlier analysis of some 640 of the donors. A further reported finding was that TCR beta sequences accurately predicted the HLA-A and HLA-B alleles for most subjects in the first cohort. A few of the identified cytomegalovirus-associated TCR beta chains were confirmed in vitro to be specific for cytomegalovirus antigens. The classifier was reported to diagnose cytomegalovirus status with high specificity and sensitivity in both the original and validation cohorts. When HLA alleles, especially DR and DQ, strongly co-occurred, TCR associations were difficult to assign to individual alleles. According to a later analysis, most CMV-associated TCR beta chains appeared to be HLA-restricted, and the HLA associations seemed to be driven largely by CMV exposure. The only immune exposure information available for the cohort was CMV serostatus. In a later analysis, HLA-associated TCR beta chains showed more clonal expansion and lower generation probabilities than non-associated chains that were equally common. Presence/absence analyses assumed roughly uniform sequencing depth across donors, an assumption that may not hold. The authors suggested that the approach could potentially be extended to other disease states and immunological phenotypes. In a later analysis, several top co-occurrence clusters were reported to appear linked to parvovirus B19, influenza, CMV and Epstein-Barr virus. In an earlier analysis of a few hundred of the donors, most TCR beta V segments were observed in productive rearrangements about 87% or about 30% of the time, broadly matching IMGT annotations. Because some donors lacked HLA typing at each locus, the association tests relied only on the typed subset. In a later analysis, the rate of TCR association differed among HLA loci, with DRB1 alleles having the most associated TCRs and HLA-C alleles having the fewest. In a later analysis, 15,000 to 20,000 TCR beta sequences were associated with specific HLA alleles at a false discovery rate of 0.05. Some IMGT-functional V segments, including TRBV6-2 and TRBV6-3, could not be distinguished by the 87-base-pair reads and were therefore excluded. In a later genetic analysis, fewer N-insertions in productive TCRs were reported among donors in an Asian-associated ancestry cluster than the approximately 710-donor mean. Only TCR beta chains were sequenced in this cohort, and the absence of alpha or paired-chain data limited detectable features. Linkage disequilibrium might explain the correlated functional status among segregating V segments, but an unknown experimental factor could not be ruled out. Most TCR sequences were observed very rarely across donors, whereas some public TCRs were present in many individuals.

Recombination connected TRBV5-1 to TRBJ1-1; a tentative D call is TRBD1 (5 bases match). The receptor's source is a girl under 18 in good health and CMV-seropositive. Material: PBMCs. The CDR3 protein: CASRGLKNTEAFF. The base sequence is TGCGCCAGCAGGGGACTCAAGAACACTGAAGCTTTCTTT.